This TCR beta chain was found in a study of T cell responses to AZD1222 COVID-19 vaccine. Study results and limitations: Just five to seven AZD1222 recipients tested seropositive at baseline. Females outnumbered males among donors, who were mostly white British; clonal diversity was possibly underestimated.

The CDR3 loop spans 16 amino acids. V lost 1 base and J 0 bases, leaving 12 bases between the germline ends. From germline, CDR1 is SGHVS and CDR2 FNYEAQ. Second doses at about 4 or about 12 weeks were pooled. TCRdb's copy holds only in-frame clones and misses some; the assay was immunoSEQ multiplex PCR. The sample yields about 160,000 clones, approximately 90% seen once. Notes on this clone: Its antigen is as yet unknown.

The chain joins TRBV7-6 to TRBJ1-1; no clear D. The receptor was derived from an adult who received the AZD1222 COVID-19 vaccine. The sample in question was peripheral blood, obtained 28 days after the second AZD1222 dose. CDR3 nucleotide sequence: TGTGCCAGCAGCTTAGTGGCAGGCCCTATGAACACTGAAGCTTTCTTT. Encoded protein: CASSLVAGPMNTEAFF. Full variable domain (rest looked up from reference TRBV7-6 and TRBJ1-1): GAGVSQSPRYKVTKRGQDVALRCDPISGHVSLYWYRQALGQGPEFLTYFNYEAQQDKSGLPNDRFSAERPEGSISTLTIQRTEQRDSAMYRCASSLVAGPMNTEAFFGQGTRLTVV.